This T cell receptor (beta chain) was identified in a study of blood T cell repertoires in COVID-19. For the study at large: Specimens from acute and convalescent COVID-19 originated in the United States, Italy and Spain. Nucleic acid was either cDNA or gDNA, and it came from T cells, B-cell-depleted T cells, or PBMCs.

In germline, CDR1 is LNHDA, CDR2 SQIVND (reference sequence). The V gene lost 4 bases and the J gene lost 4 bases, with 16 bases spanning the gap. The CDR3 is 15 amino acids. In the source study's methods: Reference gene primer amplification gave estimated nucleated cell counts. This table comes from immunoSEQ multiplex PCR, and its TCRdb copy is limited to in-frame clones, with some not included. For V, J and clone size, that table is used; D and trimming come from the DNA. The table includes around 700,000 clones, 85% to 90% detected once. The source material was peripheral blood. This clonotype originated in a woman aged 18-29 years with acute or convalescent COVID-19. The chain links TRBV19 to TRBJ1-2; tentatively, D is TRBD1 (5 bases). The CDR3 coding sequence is TGTGCCAGTAGTAGGGCGGGGGAGAAGGGCTATGGCTACACCTTC. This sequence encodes CASSRAGEKGYGYTF.